The T cell receptor (beta chain) under discussion was sequenced for a study of blood T cell repertoires in COVID-19. TCRdb's table, derived via immunoSEQ multiplex PCR, lists solely in-frame clones and lacks some. The data show about 120,000 clones, approximately 80% seen once. The V and J ends lost 3 bases and 5 bases respectively, with 4 bases between them. Per the germline V gene, CDR1 is MNHNY and CDR2 is SVGAGI (reference sequence). CDR3 length equals 12 residues. This TCR came from a woman of 80 years or more with acute or convalescent COVID-19. The chain recombines TRBV6-6 with TRBJ1-4; D gene ambiguous. Sequencing was performed on peripheral blood. The chain's CDR3 is CASSYSNEKLFF. In nucleotides, the CDR3 is TGTGCCAGCAGTTATTCGAATGAAAAACTGTTTTTT.